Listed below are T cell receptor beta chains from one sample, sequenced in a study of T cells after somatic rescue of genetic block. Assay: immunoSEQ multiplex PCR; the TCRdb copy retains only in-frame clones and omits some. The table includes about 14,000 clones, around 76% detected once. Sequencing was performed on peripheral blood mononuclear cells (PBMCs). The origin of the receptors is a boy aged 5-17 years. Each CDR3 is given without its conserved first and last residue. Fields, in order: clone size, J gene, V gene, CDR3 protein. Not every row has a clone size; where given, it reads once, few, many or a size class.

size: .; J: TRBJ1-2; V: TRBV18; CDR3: ASSPGQAAYYGYT
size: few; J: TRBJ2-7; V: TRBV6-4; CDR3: ASSYPGGEQY
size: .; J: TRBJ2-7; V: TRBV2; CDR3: ACRGGPSVSYEQY
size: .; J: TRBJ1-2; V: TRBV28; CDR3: ASSLGRGASAGYT
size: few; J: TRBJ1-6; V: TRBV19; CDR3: ASSGVRNSPLH
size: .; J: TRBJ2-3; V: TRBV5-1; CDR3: ASSLVAGPSGDKQY
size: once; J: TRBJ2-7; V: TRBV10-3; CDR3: AISDWLAGPYEQY
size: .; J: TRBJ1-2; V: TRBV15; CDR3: ATSRGGVKNYGYT
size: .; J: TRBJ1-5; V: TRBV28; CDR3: ASSPPRGLNQPQH
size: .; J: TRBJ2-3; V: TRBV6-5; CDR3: ASSRQGRTDTQY
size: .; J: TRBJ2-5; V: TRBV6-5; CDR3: ASSGGPTGTQY
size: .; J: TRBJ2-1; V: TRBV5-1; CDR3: ASSFDSLAGSSYNEQF
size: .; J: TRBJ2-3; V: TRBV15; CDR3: ATSREITSGSTDTQY
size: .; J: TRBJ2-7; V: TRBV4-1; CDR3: ASSHGPGTGLTYEQY
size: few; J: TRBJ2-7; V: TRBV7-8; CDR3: ASSLVREKQY
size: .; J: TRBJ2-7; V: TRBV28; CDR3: ASSLMGEGGYYEQY
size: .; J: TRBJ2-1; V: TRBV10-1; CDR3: ASSDRLAGNEQF
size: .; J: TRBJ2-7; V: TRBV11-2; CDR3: ASSLEWGQGVKKQY
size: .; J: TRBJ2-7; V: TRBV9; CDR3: ASSPSTGTPYEQY
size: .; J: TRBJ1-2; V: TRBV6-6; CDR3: ASRPDRFYGYT
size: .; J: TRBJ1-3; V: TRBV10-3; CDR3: AISGHVSGNTIY
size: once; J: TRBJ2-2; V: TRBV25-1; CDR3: ASSDFWMGTTNTGELF
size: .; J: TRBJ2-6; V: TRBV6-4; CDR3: ASSDSTVASGANVLT
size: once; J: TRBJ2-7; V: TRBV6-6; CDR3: ASRTGLATSEQY
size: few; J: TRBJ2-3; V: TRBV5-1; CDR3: ASSLSPGATDTQY
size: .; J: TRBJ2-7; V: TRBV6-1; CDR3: ASRMTSGGSWEQY
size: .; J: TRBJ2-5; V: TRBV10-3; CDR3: AISAWGARETQY
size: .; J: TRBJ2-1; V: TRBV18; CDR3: ASSRDLPYNEQF
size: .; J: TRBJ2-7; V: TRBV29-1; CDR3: SVESSVSPYEQY
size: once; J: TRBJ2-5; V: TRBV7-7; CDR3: ASSPGTARIETQY
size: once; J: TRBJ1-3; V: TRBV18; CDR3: ASSPPTGELRFSGNTIY
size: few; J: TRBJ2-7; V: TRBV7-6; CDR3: ASSFRDRPYEQY
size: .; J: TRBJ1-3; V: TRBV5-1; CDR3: ASSLEGLRSGNTIY
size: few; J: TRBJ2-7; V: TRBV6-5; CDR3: ASSYGGKGEQY
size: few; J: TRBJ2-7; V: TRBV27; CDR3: ASRRGQLVY
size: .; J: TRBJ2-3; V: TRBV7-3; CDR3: ASSTSLPDTQY
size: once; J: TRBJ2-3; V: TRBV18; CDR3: ASSPKQRAPSTDTQY
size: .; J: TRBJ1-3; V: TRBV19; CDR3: ASRRTYDSGNTIY
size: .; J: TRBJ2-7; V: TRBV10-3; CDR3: AISESGTNNYEQY